A selection of T cell receptor beta chains follows, all from one sample in a study of T cell repertoires and Cas9 in healthy adults. Assay used: immunoSEQ multiplex PCR; TCRdb lists only in-frame clones, some missing. The data show tens of thousands of clones, 85% to 95% seen once. The sample taken for sequencing was CD4+ effector T cells (CD127+, CD25-, CD137-, CD154-) from PBMCs; culture status not recorded. The receptors stem from a human donor in good health. CDR3s include the opening cysteine and the closing phenylalanine or tryptophan. Fields, in order: clone size, J gene, V gene, CDR3 protein. Expanded clones get a size class; other rows say once, few or many, or leave the size out.

clone_size: once; j_call: TRBJ1-5; v_call: TRBV19; cdr3_aa: CASSPTGAGQPQHF
clone_size: -; j_call: TRBJ1-2; v_call: TRBV27; cdr3_aa: CASRGGGGGYTF
clone_size: -; j_call: TRBJ2-1; v_call: TRBV28; cdr3_aa: CASSLLSLSGQFF
clone_size: -; j_call: TRBJ2-2; v_call: TRBV6-5; cdr3_aa: CASSGGAQNTGELFF
clone_size: -; j_call: TRBJ1-4; v_call: TRBV4-1; cdr3_aa: CASSQDWGRNEKLFF
clone_size: -; j_call: TRBJ2-5; v_call: TRBV19; cdr3_aa: CASSIQAEETQYF
clone_size: -; j_call: TRBJ2-3; v_call: TRBV28; cdr3_aa: CASSLLAVTDTQYF
clone_size: -; j_call: TRBJ2-7; v_call: TRBV10-3; cdr3_aa: CAISEGTSPEQYF
clone_size: -; j_call: TRBJ1-1; v_call: TRBV6-5; cdr3_aa: CASSYSVIPNTEAFF
clone_size: once; j_call: TRBJ2-5; v_call: TRBV5-1; cdr3_aa: CASSADRETQYF
clone_size: -; j_call: TRBJ1-4; v_call: TRBV27; cdr3_aa: CASSLSVWPGGNEKLFF
clone_size: -; j_call: TRBJ2-6; v_call: TRBV5-1; cdr3_aa: CASSLGWQDSGESSGANVLTF
clone_size: -; j_call: TRBJ1-1; v_call: TRBV4-3; cdr3_aa: CASSQDSGYYTEAFF
clone_size: -; j_call: TRBJ2-1; v_call: TRBV11-2; cdr3_aa: CASSLGTGRYNEQFF
clone_size: -; j_call: TRBJ2-7; v_call: TRBV23-1; cdr3_aa: CASSQGGLGQYF